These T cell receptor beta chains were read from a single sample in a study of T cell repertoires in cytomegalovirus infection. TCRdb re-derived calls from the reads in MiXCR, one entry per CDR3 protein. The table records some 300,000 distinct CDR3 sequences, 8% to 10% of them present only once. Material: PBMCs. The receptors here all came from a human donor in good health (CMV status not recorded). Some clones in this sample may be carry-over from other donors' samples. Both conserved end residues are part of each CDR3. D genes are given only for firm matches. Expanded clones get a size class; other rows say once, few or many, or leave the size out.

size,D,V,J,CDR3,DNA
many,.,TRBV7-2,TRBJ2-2,CASSPHGGSNTGELFF,TGTGCCAGCAGCCCCCACGGGGGATCGAACACCGGGGAGCTGTTTTTT
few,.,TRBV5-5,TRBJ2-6,CASSPDRRIPSGANVLTF,TGTGCCAGCAGTCCTGACAGGCGAATACCCTCTGGGGCCAACGTCCTGACTTTC
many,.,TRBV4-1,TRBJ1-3,CASSQGRGQTGNTIYF,TGCGCCAGCAGCCAAGGGCGGGGGCAAACTGGAAACACCATATATTTT
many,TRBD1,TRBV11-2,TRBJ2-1,CASSAGTGGRTEQFF,TGTGCCAGCAGCGCCGGGACAGGGGGCAGGACTGAGCAGTTCTTC
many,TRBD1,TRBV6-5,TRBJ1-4,CASSEGGLGEKLFF,TGTGCCAGTTCAGAAGGGGGCTTGGGGGAAAAACTGTTTTTT
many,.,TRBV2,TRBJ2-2,CASSDPSRDNTGELFF,TGTGCCAGCAGTGACCCCAGCAGGGATAATACCGGGGAGCTGTTTTTT
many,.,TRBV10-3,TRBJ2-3,CAISESTPFTDTQYF,TGTGCCATCAGTGAGTCGACTCCGTTCACAGATACGCAGTATTTT
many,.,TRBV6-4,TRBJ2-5,CASSAPTRKETQYF,TGTGCCAGCAGTGCGCCGACTAGAAAAGAGACCCAGTACTTC
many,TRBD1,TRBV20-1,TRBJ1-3,CSAAGQGSGNTIYF,TGCAGTGCTGCGGGACAGGGCTCTGGAAACACCATATATTTT
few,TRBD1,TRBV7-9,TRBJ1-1,CASSGRDRGDPEAFF,TGTGCCAGCAGCGGCCGGGACAGGGGGGACCCTGAAGCTTTCTTT
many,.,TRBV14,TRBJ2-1,CASSHRNEQFF,TGTGCCAGCAGCCACAGAAACGAGCAGTTCTTC
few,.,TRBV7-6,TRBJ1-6,CASKQGFFSPLHF,TGTGCCAGCAAGCAGGGATTCTTTTCACCCCTCCACTTT
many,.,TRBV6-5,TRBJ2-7,CASSYSIPTYEQYF,TGTGCCAGCAGTTACTCGATACCAACCTACGAGCAGTACTTC
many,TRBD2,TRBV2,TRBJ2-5,CASNGLARASETQYF,TGTGCCAGCAACGGACTAGCGAGAGCCTCGGAGACCCAGTACTTC
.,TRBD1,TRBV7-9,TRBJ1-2,CASRPDRGRPLGGYTF,TGTGCCAGCAGACCGGACAGGGGCCGACCTTTGGGTGGCTACACCTTC
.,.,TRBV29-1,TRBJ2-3,CSAQGDGADTQYF,TGCAGCGCCCAAGGGGATGGAGCAGATACGCAGTATTTT
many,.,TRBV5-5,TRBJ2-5,CASSLTSSRETQYF,TGTGCCAGCAGCTTAACTTCCTCCCGGGAGACCCAGTACTTC
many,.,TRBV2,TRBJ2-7,CASSEGRFSYEQYF,TGTGCCAGCAGTGAGGGACGCTTCTCCTACGAGCAGTACTTC
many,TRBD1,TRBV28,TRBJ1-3,CASSSGQTYSGNTIYF,TGTGCCAGCAGTTCGGGACAGACCTACTCTGGAAACACCATATATTTT
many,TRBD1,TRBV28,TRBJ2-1,CASNFRDSPYNEQFF,TGTGCCAGCAATTTCCGGGACAGTCCCTACAATGAGCAGTTCTTC
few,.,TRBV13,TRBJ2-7,CASSLTGEAYEQYF,TGTGCCAGCAGCTTAACAGGGGAGGCCTACGAGCAGTACTTC
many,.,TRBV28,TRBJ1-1,CASMAVVNTEAFF,TGTGCCAGCATGGCGGTCGTCAACACTGAAGCTTTCTTT
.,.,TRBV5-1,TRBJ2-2,CASSLGVQKDTGELFF,TGCGCCAGCAGCTTGGGAGTACAGAAAGACACCGGGGAGCTGTTTTTT
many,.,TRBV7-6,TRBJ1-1,CASSYTSQNTEAFF,TGTGCCAGCAGCTATACGAGCCAGAACACTGAAGCTTTCTTT
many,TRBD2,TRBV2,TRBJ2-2,CASWRGGNTGELFF,TGTGCCTCTTGGCGGGGGGGGAACACCGGGGAGCTGTTTTTT
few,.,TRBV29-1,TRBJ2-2,CSVVGEPGELFF,TGCAGCGTTGTGGGCGAGCCCGGGGAGCTGTTTTTT
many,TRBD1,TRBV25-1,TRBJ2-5,CASSAAGQGTETQYF,TGTGCCAGCAGTGCGGCGGGACAGGGGACAGAGACCCAGTACTTC
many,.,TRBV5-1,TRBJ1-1,CASSLRDERGAFF,TGCGCCAGCAGCTTGCGGGACGAACGGGGGGCTTTCTTT
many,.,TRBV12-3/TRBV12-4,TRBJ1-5,CASQRGGFNQPQHF,TGTGCCAGCCAGAGAGGGGGATTCAATCAGCCCCAGCATTTT